A selection of T cell receptor beta chains follows, all from one sample in a study of CD4 and CD8 cells across lung adenocarcinoma regions. TCRdb processed the PCR reads anew with MiXCR; each CDR3 protein has one entry. Of tens of thousands of distinct CDR3 sequences detected, over 45% appear once; the ten largest clones hold about 44%. Sequencing was performed on CD8+ T cells from the center of a lung tumor. These receptors all stem from a male donor with lung adenocarcinoma. The CD4 and CD8 labels of this study may be unreliable. Each CDR3 is given with its conserved first and last residue. A D gene is named only where the DNA matches it firmly. Not all rows give a size; the values are once, few, many and, for expanded clones, a class.

TRBV5-1	.	TRBJ2-3	many	TGCGCCAGCAACCTCGGGGCGACAGCGACAGATACGCAGTATTTT	CASNLGATATDTQYF
TRBV10-2	TRBD1	TRBJ2-4	.	TGCGGCGGCAGGGGGCTGGGGCGCACAAATACTCAGTACTTC	CGGRGLGRTNTQYF
TRBV6-5	.	TRBJ2-3	medium-sized	TGTGCCAGCAGTTACTCGCAAAGCGGCCCAGATACGCAGTATTTT	CASSYSQSGPDTQYF
TRBV6-1	.	TRBJ1-1	.	TGTGCCAGCTCCGACCCCTCTAGTCGAAACACTGAAGCTTTCTTT	CASSDPSSRNTEAFF
TRBV5-5	.	TRBJ2-7	.	TGTGCCAGCAGCTTGGGAGCGACATCTATAACCTACGAGCAGTACTTC	CASSLGATSITYEQYF
TRBV10-3	TRBD2	TRBJ2-1	many	TGTGCCATCAGCCCAGGACTAGCGGGTGCCTACAATGAGCAGTTCTTC	CAISPGLAGAYNEQFF
TRBV20-1	.	TRBJ2-7	.	TGCAGTGTACTAAGCGGAACCTCCTACGAGCAGTACTTC	CSVLSGTSYEQYF
TRBV3-1	.	TRBJ2-1	.	TGTGCCAGCAGCCAAGATGTTTTAACAGAGCAGTTCTTC	CASSQDVLTEQFF
TRBV9	.	TRBJ2-1	.	TGTGCCAGCAGCGTAGGGGGACTCCCCCCCAATGAGCAGTTCTTC	CASSVGGLPPNEQFF
TRBV6-1	.	TRBJ2-1	medium-sized	TGTGCCAGCAGTGAAGGGGGCATCGGGGAGCAGTTCTTC	CASSEGGIGEQFF
TRBV11-2	.	TRBJ2-2	.	TGTGCCAGCAGCCCGGAGACCGGCGGGCCCCCCGCCGGGGAGCTGTTTTTT	CASSPETGGPPAGELFF
TRBV4-1	TRBD1	TRBJ1-1	.	TGCGCCAGCAGCCGTTCGACAGGGGACACTGAAGCTTTCTTT	CASSRSTGDTEAFF
TRBV27	.	TRBJ2-3	many	TGTGCCAGCAGTTCCCTCAGAGGCACTAGCACAGATACGCAGTATTTT	CASSSLRGTSTDTQYF
TRBV7-3	.	TRBJ2-2	many	TGTGCCAGCAGCTTATCGGGACATTTCACCGGGGAGCTGTTTTTT	CASSLSGHFTGELFF
TRBV6-1	TRBD2	TRBJ2-5	many	TGTGCCAGCAGTGAAACGGCGGGAGAAGCAGAGACCCAGTACTTC	CASSETAGEAETQYF
TRBV6-5	.	TRBJ1-4	.	TGTGCCAGCAGTTCTAGGCACAGGGTGTATGAAAAACTGTTTTTT	CASSSRHRVYEKLFF
TRBV6-1	TRBD2	TRBJ2-1	few	TGTGCCAGCAGGACTCTAGCGGGGGGGCCCGCACACAATGAGCAGTTCTTC	CASRTLAGGPAHNEQFF
TRBV7-2	.	TRBJ2-2	many	TGTGCCAGCAGCTTAGGGGGCACCGGGGAGCTGTTTTTT	CASSLGGTGELFF
TRBV5-6	.	TRBJ2-3	few	TGTGCCAGCAGGGGGCCGGGAGCCAAAAATACGCAGTATTTT	CASRGPGAKNTQYF
TRBV27	.	TRBJ2-1	medium-sized	TGTGCCAGCATCCATCTCTGGGGAAACAATGAGCAGTTCTTC	CASIHLWGNNEQFF
TRBV7-8	TRBD1	TRBJ1-2	few	TGTGCCAGCAGCTTGGGACAGGGTGGTGGCTACACCTTC	CASSLGQGGGYTF
TRBV6-1	.	TRBJ2-3	.	TGTGCCGGCAGTGGGGGCAGTCCCACAGAGACGCAGTACTTT	CAGSGGSPTETQYF
TRBV7-2	.	TRBJ1-5	few	TGTGCCAGCAGCCCCTACAATCAGCCCCAGCATTTT	CASSPYNQPQHF
TRBV4-1	.	TRBJ2-7	few	TGCGCCAGCAGCAAGGAGGGAGATCTCGGGACACACTCCTACGAGCAGTACTTC	CASSKEGDLGTHSYEQYF
TRBV11-3	TRBD2	TRBJ2-3	many	TGTGCCAGCAGCACCCGGACTAGCGGGAGCCCTCGAGATACGCAGTATTTT	CASSTRTSGSPRDTQYF
TRBV20-1	.	TRBJ2-1	.	TGCAGTGCTAGAGATATAATGTTCGCCGGGGTTGACAATGAGCAGTTCTTC	CSARDIMFAGVDNEQFF